The rows below give T cell receptor beta chains drawn from one sample of a study of response to subunit inactivated influenza vaccine. TCRdb called the RT-PCR reads again in MiXCR, with one record for every CDR3 protein. Among 400,000 to 550,000 distinct CDR3 sequences listed, around 25% were seen once. This sample comprised CD4+ T cells sorted from PBMCs, obtained less than 6 days after vaccination. These receptors all stem from a man in his fifties who received an inactivated influenza vaccine. Both conserved end residues are part of each CDR3. A D gene is named only where the DNA matches it firmly. Clone size is not always given. Where it is, it says once, few, many or a class for expanded clones.

clone_size: NA
v_call: TRBV4-2
d_call: NA
j_call: TRBJ2-7
cdr3_aa: CASSQDYSYIYEQYF
cdr3_nt: TGTGCCAGCAGCCAAGATTACAGTTATATCTACGAGCAGTACTTC

clone_size: NA
v_call: TRBV7-2
d_call: NA
j_call: TRBJ2-6
cdr3_aa: CASSLASTSGANVLTF
cdr3_nt: TGTGCCAGCAGCTTAGCGAGTACATCCGGGGCCAACGTCCTGACTTTC

clone_size: few
v_call: TRBV7-9
d_call: TRBD2
j_call: TRBJ2-1
cdr3_aa: CASSRAGGRPNEQFF
cdr3_nt: TGTGCCAGCAGTCGAGCGGGGGGGCGCCCCAATGAGCAGTTCTTC

clone_size: NA
v_call: TRBV28
d_call: TRBD2
j_call: TRBJ2-7
cdr3_aa: CASSTLGSGGPYEQYF
cdr3_nt: TGTGCCAGCAGTACCCTTGGTAGCGGGGGCCCCTACGAGCAGTACTTC

clone_size: many
v_call: TRBV7-6
d_call: TRBD2
j_call: TRBJ2-1
cdr3_aa: CASSLLWTSGLKQFF
cdr3_nt: TGTGCCAGCAGCTTACTTTGGACTAGCGGGCTAAAGCAGTTCTTC

clone_size: many
v_call: TRBV11-2
d_call: NA
j_call: TRBJ2-1
cdr3_aa: CASSLLKIDFSSYNEQFF
cdr3_nt: TGTGCCAGCAGCTTACTAAAGATAGACTTCAGCTCCTACAATGAGCAGTTCTTC

clone_size: NA
v_call: TRBV7-2
d_call: NA
j_call: TRBJ2-1
cdr3_aa: CASSPVLTRPSYNEQFF
cdr3_nt: TGTGCCAGCAGCCCGGTGCTTACTAGGCCCTCCTACAATGAGCAGTTCTTC

clone_size: NA
v_call: TRBV18
d_call: NA
j_call: TRBJ2-7
cdr3_aa: CASSGPPTPYSHTYEQYF
cdr3_nt: TGTGCCAGCTCAGGACCCCCGACGCCGTACTCGCACACCTACGAGCAGTACTTC

clone_size: NA
v_call: TRBV7-9
d_call: NA
j_call: TRBJ2-1
cdr3_aa: CASSPRGPAYNEQFF
cdr3_nt: TGTGCCAGCAGCCCCCGGGGGCCCGCCTACAATGAGCAGTTCTTC

clone_size: NA
v_call: TRBV7-2
d_call: TRBD2
j_call: TRBJ2-7
cdr3_aa: CASQTSGTYEQYF
cdr3_nt: TGTGCCAGCCAGACTAGCGGCACCTACGAGCAGTACTTC

clone_size: NA
v_call: TRBV20-1
d_call: NA
j_call: TRBJ1-2
cdr3_aa: CSAIDGDYGYTF
cdr3_nt: TGCAGTGCTATAGACGGGGATTATGGCTACACCTTC

clone_size: NA
v_call: TRBV29-1
d_call: NA
j_call: TRBJ2-1
cdr3_aa: CSVGDGFEQFF
cdr3_nt: TGCAGCGTTGGTGACGGGTTTGAGCAGTTCTTC